This TCR beta chain is drawn from a study of blood T cells in healthy people across ages. Study-level findings and limits: Higher diversity and more naive CD4+ cells were features of long-lived donors, compared to aged donors.

This clonotype was seen a few times. The antigen remains undetermined. Primed by a sample-barcoded 5' primer and a J-beta primer mix, a second PCR proceeded for roughly 7 to 12 cycles. Every cDNA was tagged by a template-switch adaptor with 12 random nucleotides. MiXCR, applied by TCRdb to the 5' RACE reads, yields one record per CDR3 protein. The table includes some 1.4 million distinct CDR3 sequences, about 40% detected once. The V and J ends lost 5 bases and 2 bases, in that order; junction bases with no gene match: 4. The CDR3 is made up of 13 amino acids. From germline, CDR1 is DFQATT and CDR2 SNEGSKA (reference sequence).

The receptor comes from a woman aged 18 to 35 in good health. Sequenced input: blood. The J gene is TRBJ2-3, the V gene TRBV20-1; 7 bases fit TRBD1. The CDR3 DNA follows: TGCAGTGCTCCGGACAGGAACACAGATACGCAGTATTTT. Translation gives CSAPDRNTDTQYF.